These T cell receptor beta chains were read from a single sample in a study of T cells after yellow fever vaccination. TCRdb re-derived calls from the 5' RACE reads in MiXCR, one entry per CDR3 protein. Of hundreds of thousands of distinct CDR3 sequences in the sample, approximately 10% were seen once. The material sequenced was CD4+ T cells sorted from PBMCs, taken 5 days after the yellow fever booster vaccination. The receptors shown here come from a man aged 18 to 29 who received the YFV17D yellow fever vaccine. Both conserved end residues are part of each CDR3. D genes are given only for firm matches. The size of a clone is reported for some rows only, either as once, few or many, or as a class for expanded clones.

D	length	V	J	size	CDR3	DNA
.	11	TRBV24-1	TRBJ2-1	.	CATMRGHEQFF	TGTGCCACCATGAGGGGTCATGAGCAGTTCTTC
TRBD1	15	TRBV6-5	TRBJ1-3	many	CASSYLTGVGNTIYF	TGTGCCAGCAGTTATCTGACAGGGGTCGGAAACACCATATATTTT
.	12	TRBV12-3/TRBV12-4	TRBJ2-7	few	CASSFSEYEQYF	TGTGCCAGCAGTTTTTCAGAATACGAGCAGTACTTC
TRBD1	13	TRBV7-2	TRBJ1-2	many	CASSPRTGDGYTF	TGTGCCAGCAGCCCACGGACAGGGGATGGCTACACCTTC
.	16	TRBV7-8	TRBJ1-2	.	CASSLRGVRAQLSYTF	TGTGCCAGCAGCCTACGCGGGGTGCGTGCCCAGTTGAGCTACACCTTC
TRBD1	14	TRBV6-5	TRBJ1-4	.	CASNAGTGAEKLFF	TGTGCCAGCAACGCCGGGACAGGGGCGGAAAAACTGTTTTTT
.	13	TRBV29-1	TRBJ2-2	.	CSVVKEDTGELFF	TGCAGCGTCGTGAAGGAAGACACCGGGGAGCTGTTTTTT
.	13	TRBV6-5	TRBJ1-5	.	CASSYRQNQPQHF	TGTGCCAGCAGTTACCGGCAGAATCAGCCCCAGCATTTT
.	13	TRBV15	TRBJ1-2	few	CATSRDGNYGYTF	TGTGCCACCAGCAGAGACGGCAACTATGGCTACACCTTC
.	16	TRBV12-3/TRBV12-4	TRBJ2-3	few	CASSTRRDGLTDTQYF	TGTGCCAGCAGTACCCGCCGGGACGGACTCACAGATACGCAGTATTTT
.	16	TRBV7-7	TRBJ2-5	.	CASSRHAWGARETQYF	TGTGCCAGCAGCCGGCATGCGTGGGGGGCAAGAGAGACCCAGTACTTC
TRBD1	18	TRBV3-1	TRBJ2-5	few	CASSQVWWAGTGRETQYF	TGTGCCAGCAGCCAAGTCTGGTGGGCGGGGACAGGGCGCGAGACCCAGTACTTC
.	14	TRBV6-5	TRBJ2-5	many	CASRRERIQETQYF	TGTGCCAGCAGGAGGGAGCGGATTCAAGAGACCCAGTACTTC
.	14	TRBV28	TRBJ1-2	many	CASSFSGVLGGYTF	TGTGCCAGCAGTTTTTCGGGGGTACTGGGAGGCTACACCTTC
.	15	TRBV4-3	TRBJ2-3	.	CASSQHLRITDTQYF	TGCGCCAGCAGCCAACACCTACGAATCACAGATACGCAGTATTTT
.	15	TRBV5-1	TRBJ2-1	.	CASSFTGRSYNEQFF	TGCGCCAGCAGCTTCACAGGGAGATCCTACAATGAGCAGTTCTTC
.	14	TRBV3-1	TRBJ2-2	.	CASRGTMNTGELFF	TGTGCCAGCAGGGGGACAATGAACACCGGGGAGCTGTTTTTT
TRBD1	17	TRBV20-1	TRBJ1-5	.	CSASATPGGSGNQPQHF	TGCAGTGCTAGCGCTACACCAGGGGGAAGTGGCAATCAGCCCCAGCATTTT
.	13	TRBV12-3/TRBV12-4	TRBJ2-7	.	CASSLARLYEQYF	TGTGCCAGCAGTTTGGCCAGACTCTACGAGCAGTACTTC
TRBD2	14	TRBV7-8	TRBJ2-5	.	CADGRGTSQETQYF	TGTGCCGACGGGCGGGGGACCTCCCAAGAGACCCAGTACTTC
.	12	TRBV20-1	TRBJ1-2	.	CSASSTAHGYTF	TGCAGTGCTTCGTCGACAGCCCATGGCTACACCTTC
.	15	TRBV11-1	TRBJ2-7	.	CASSPHRVLGDEQYF	TGTGCCAGCAGCCCGCACAGGGTGTTGGGTGACGAGCAGTACTTC
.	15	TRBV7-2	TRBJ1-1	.	CASSLVSTQNTEAFF	TGTGCCAGCAGCTTAGTCTCGACACAGAACACTGAAGCTTTCTTT